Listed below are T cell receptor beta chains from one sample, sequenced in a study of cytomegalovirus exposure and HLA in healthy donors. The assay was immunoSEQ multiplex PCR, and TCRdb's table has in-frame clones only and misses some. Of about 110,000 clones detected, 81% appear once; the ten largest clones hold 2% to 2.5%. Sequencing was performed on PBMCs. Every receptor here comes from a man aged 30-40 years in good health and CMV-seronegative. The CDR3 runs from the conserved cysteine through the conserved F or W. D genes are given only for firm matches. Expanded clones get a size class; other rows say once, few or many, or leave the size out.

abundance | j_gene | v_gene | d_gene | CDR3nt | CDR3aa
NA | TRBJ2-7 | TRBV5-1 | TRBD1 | TGCGCCAGCAGCTTGGGACAGGGGATCGGTGAGCAGTACTTC | CASSLGQGIGEQYF
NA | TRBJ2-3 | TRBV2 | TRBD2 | TGTGCCAGCACACGGCTAGCGGGCGACTTTAGCACAGATACGCAGTATTTT | CASTRLAGDFSTDTQYF
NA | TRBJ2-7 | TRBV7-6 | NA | TGTGCCAGCAGCCCCGGGACTGGCCTCGACGAGCAGTACTTC | CASSPGTGLDEQYF
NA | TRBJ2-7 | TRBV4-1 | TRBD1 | TGCGCCAGCAGCCAAGAGGACAGGGGTTCCTACGAGCAGTACTTC | CASSQEDRGSYEQYF
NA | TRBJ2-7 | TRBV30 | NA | TGTGCCTGGAGTGTACAGTGGGGCGCGACCCACGAGCAGTACTTC | CAWSVQWGATHEQYF
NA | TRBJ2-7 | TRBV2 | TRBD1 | TGTGCCAGCAGTGAGGGGGGACAGGGCTACGAGCAGTACTTC | CASSEGGQGYEQYF
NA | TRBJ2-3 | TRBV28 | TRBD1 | TGTGCCAGCAGCCGGGGGAACCCCAGGGGGCGCAGAGATACGCAGTATTTT | CASSRGNPRGRRDTQYF
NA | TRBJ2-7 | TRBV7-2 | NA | TGTGCCAGCAGCTTAGGGTCTCGCGGGAAATCCTACGAGCAGTACTTC | CASSLGSRGKSYEQYF
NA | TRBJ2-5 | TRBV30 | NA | TGTGCCCCCTCGGGTGGCACAGAGACCCAGTACTTC | CAPSGGTETQYF
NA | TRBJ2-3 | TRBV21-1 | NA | TGTGCCAGCAGCAAAATTCTTCGGACAGGGGCACCCGTGGATACGCAGTATTTT | CASSKILRTGAPVDTQYF
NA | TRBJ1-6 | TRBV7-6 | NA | TGTGCCAGCAGCCGCGAAGGGGTGTATAATTCACCCCTCCACTTT | CASSREGVYNSPLHF
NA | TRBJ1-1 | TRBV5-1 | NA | TGCGCCAGCAGCTTGGCCGAGGCGTTTGGCACTGAAGCTTTCTTT | CASSLAEAFGTEAFF
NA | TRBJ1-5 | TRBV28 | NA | TGTGCCAGCAGTTTTTTCCAGGCGTTCAATCAGCCCCAGCATTTT | CASSFFQAFNQPQHF
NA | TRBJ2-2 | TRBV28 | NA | TGTGCCAGCAGCTCCGGGACTCATATCACCGGGGAGCTGTTTTTT | CASSSGTHITGELFF
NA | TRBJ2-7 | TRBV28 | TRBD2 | TGTGCCAGCACCTCGGGCGGGACTAGCGGCTACTACGAGCAGTACTTC | CASTSGGTSGYYEQYF
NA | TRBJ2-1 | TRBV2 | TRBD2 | TGTGCCAGCAAGCGGGAACCAGGCAATGAGCAGTTCTTC | CASKREPGNEQFF
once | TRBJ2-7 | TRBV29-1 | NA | TGCAGCGTTGAGGCGGCGTACGAGCAGTACTTC | CSVEAAYEQYF
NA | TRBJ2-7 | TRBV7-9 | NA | TGTGCCAGCAGTTCCTCCGAGACCACTGAGGGCGAGCAGTACTTC | CASSSSETTEGEQYF
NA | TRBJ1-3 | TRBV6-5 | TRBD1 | TGTGCCAGCAGAATCGCAAGGGGGCACACCATATATTTT | CASRIARGHTIYF
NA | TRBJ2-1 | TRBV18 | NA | TGTGCCAGCTCAAGGAGTTGGAATGAGCAGTTCTTC | CASSRSWNEQFF
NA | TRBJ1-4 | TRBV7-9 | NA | TGTGCCAGCAGCCGATCGTTGGGTCGGGCTAATGAAAAACTGTTTTTT | CASSRSLGRANEKLFF
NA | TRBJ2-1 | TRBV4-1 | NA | TGCGCCAGCAGCCAAGAAGGTGGCCCCCGGGGGCAGTTCTTC | CASSQEGGPRGQFF
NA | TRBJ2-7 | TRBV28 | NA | TGTGCCAGCAGCCATCAGGAAAAGTACTTC | CASSHQEKYF
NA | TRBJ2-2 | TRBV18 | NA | TGTGCCAGCTCACCCCGGGAGTCCTACACCGGGGAGCTGTTTTTT | CASSPRESYTGELFF
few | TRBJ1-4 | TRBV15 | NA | TGTGCCACCAGCAGAGATCCCCAGGGTTGGGAAAAACTGTTTTTT | CATSRDPQGWEKLFF
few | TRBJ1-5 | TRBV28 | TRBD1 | TGTGCCAGCAGCCGGGGACAGCTTAATCAGCCCCAGCATTTT | CASSRGQLNQPQHF
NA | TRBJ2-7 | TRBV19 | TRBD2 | TGTGCCAGTAGTACGCAGGCTAGCGGGATGGGCTACGAGCAGTACTTC | CASSTQASGMGYEQYF
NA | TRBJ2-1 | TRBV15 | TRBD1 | TGTGCCACCAGCCGACAGGGGGCAGGCAATGAGCAGTTCTTC | CATSRQGAGNEQFF
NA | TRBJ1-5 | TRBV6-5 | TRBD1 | TGTGCCAGCCGGGACAGGGTAAATCAGCCCCAGCATTTT | CASRDRVNQPQHF
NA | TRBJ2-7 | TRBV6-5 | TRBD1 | TGTGCCAGCAGTTCCGGGACAGGTGCTTTCGAGCAGTACTTC | CASSSGTGAFEQYF
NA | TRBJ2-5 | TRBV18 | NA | TGTGCCAGCTCACCGGGAGCAGACCAAGAGACCCAGTACTTC | CASSPGADQETQYF
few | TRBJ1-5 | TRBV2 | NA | TGTGCCAGCAGTCCACCGGGACACGGCGATCAGCCCCAGCATTTT | CASSPPGHGDQPQHF
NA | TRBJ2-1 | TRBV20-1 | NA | TGCAGTGCTACTAACAATGAGCAGTTCTTC | CSATNNEQFF
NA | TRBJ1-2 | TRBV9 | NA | TGTGCCAGCAGCGAATGGGACACCCAGGGCTACACCTTC | CASSEWDTQGYTF
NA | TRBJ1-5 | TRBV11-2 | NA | TGTGCCAGCAGCGCGCGTGCGGGATTGGGGCAGCCCCAGCATTTT | CASSARAGLGQPQHF
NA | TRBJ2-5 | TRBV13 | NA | TGTGCCAGCAGCCGCGCCTCTGCTTCTACGGAGACCCAGTACTTC | CASSRASASTETQYF
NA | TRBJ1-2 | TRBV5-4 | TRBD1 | TGTGCCAGCAGCTTCGACAGGGCCCCAAGGGGTGATGGCTACACCTTC | CASSFDRAPRGDGYTF